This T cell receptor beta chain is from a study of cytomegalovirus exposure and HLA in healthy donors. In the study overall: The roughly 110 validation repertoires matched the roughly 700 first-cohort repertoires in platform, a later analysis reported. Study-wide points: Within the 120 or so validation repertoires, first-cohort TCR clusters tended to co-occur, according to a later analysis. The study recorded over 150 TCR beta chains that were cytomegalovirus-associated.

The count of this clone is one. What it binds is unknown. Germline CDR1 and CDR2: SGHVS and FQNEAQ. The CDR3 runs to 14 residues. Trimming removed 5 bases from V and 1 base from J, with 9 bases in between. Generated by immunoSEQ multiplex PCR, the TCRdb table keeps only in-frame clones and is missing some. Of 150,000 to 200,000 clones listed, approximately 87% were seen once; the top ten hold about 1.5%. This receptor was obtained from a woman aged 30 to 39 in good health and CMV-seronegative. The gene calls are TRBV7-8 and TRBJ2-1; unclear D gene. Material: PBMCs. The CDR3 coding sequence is TGTGCCAGCAGCCACACCGGGTCCTACAATGAGCAGTTCTTC. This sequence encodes CASSHTGSYNEQFF.